This entry lists 2 T cell receptor beta chains sequenced from one sample in a study of control samples from healthy donors and cancer patients. The table came from immunoSEQ multiplex PCR; TCRdb's copy has only in-frame clones and leaves some out. The sample has 25,000 to 35,000 clones, 87% seen once; the top ten hold under 2%. Sequenced sample: PBMCs. These TCRs come from a woman aged 40 to 49 with lung cancer.

The chain carries TRBV27 and TRBJ2-5; D is possibly TRBD2 (6 bases). The germline V gene has CDR1 MNHEY and CDR2 SMNVEV (reference sequence). Trimming removed 5 bases from V and 5 bases from J, with 9 bases in between. The CDR3 spans 12 residues. The CDR3 reads CASSRGSETQYF. The CDR3 DNA is TGTGCCAGCAGTCGGGGGAGTGAGACCCAGTACTTC.

This clone was recorded only once. The rearrangement links TRBV30 to TRBJ2-5, with D hard to call. Germline V CDR1 and CDR2: GTSNPN, SVGIG (reference sequence). The V and J ends lost 2 bases and 2 bases respectively, with 3 bases between them. The CDR3 covers 11 residues. CDR3: CAWSFQETQYF. CDR3 DNA sequence: TGTGCCTGGAGTTTTCAAGAGACCCAGTACTTC.